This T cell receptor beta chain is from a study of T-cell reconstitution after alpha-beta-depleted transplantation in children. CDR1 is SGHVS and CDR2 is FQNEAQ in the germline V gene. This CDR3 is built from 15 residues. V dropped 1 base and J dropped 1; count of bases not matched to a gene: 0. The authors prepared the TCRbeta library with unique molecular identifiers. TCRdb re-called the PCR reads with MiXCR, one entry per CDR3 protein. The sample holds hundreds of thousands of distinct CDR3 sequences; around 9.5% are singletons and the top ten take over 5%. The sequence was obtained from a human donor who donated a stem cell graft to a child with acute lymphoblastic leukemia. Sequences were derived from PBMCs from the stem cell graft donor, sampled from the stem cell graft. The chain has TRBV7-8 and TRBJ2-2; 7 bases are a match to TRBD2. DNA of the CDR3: TGTGCCAGCAGCTTAGTAGCGGGGAACACCGGGGAGCTGTTTTTT. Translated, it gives CASSLVAGNTGELFF.